A selection of T cell receptor beta chains follows, all from one sample in a study of cytomegalovirus exposure and HLA in healthy donors. Some clones are missing from TCRdb's copy, which holds only in-frame ones; the method was immunoSEQ multiplex PCR. The sample holds roughly 150,000 clones, approximately 80% seen once. The sequenced material came from PBMCs. The receptors here all came from a male donor in good health and CMV-seronegative. The CDR3 runs from the conserved cysteine through the conserved F or W. Each record gives: clone size, J gene, D gene, V gene, CDR3 length, CDR3 DNA, CDR3 protein. A D gene is named only where the DNA matches it firmly. Expanded clones get a size class; other rows say once, few or many, or leave the size out.

clone_size: once
j_call: TRBJ2-3
d_call: TRBD2
v_call: TRBV28
cdr3_length: 13
cdr3_nt: TGTGCCACTTCTAGCGGGAGTACAGATACGCAGTATTTT
cdr3_aa: CATSSGSTDTQYF

clone_size: .
j_call: TRBJ1-1
d_call: .
v_call: TRBV7-3
cdr3_length: 14
cdr3_nt: TGTGCCAGCAGTCTTTCACAGGCGAACACTGAAGCTTTCTTT
cdr3_aa: CASSLSQANTEAFF

clone_size: .
j_call: TRBJ2-7
d_call: .
v_call: TRBV5-1
cdr3_length: 12
cdr3_nt: TGCGCCACGGGGGAGAGTTCCTACGAGCAGTACTTC
cdr3_aa: CATGESSYEQYF

clone_size: .
j_call: TRBJ2-7
d_call: .
v_call: TRBV27
cdr3_length: 14
cdr3_nt: TGTGCCAGCAGTTTCGGGACAAACTCCTACGAGCAGTACTTC
cdr3_aa: CASSFGTNSYEQYF

clone_size: .
j_call: TRBJ1-2
d_call: .
v_call: TRBV19
cdr3_length: 14
cdr3_nt: TGTGCCAGTAAAGTCCAGGGGCCGGGCTATGGCTACACCTTC
cdr3_aa: CASKVQGPGYGYTF

clone_size: .
j_call: TRBJ2-1
d_call: TRBD1
v_call: TRBV28
cdr3_length: 14
cdr3_nt: TGTGCCAGCAGGCCGGGACAGCTCAAAAATGAGCAGTTCTTC
cdr3_aa: CASRPGQLKNEQFF

clone_size: .
j_call: TRBJ2-6
d_call: TRBD2
v_call: TRBV10-3
cdr3_length: 15
cdr3_nt: TGTGCCATCAGTTCCGGGACTACTGGGGCCAACGTCCTGACTTTC
cdr3_aa: CAISSGTTGANVLTF

clone_size: .
j_call: TRBJ2-4
d_call: TRBD1
v_call: TRBV27
cdr3_length: 15
cdr3_nt: TGTGCCAGCAGTTTATTCGGGACAGGGTTAAACATTCAGTACTTC
cdr3_aa: CASSLFGTGLNIQYF

clone_size: .
j_call: TRBJ2-1
d_call: .
v_call: TRBV5-1
cdr3_length: 13
cdr3_nt: TGCGCCAGCAGGTCGGGGGCCTACAATGAGCAGTTCTTC
cdr3_aa: CASRSGAYNEQFF

clone_size: .
j_call: TRBJ1-4
d_call: .
v_call: TRBV9
cdr3_length: 14
cdr3_nt: TGTGCCAGCAGCGTAGACGGCGGGTCTGAGAAACTGTTTTTT
cdr3_aa: CASSVDGGSEKLFF

clone_size: once
j_call: TRBJ2-2
d_call: .
v_call: TRBV7-9
cdr3_length: 14
cdr3_nt: TGTGCCAGCAGCTCAACGCTAGATCCCGGGGAGCTGTTTTTT
cdr3_aa: CASSSTLDPGELFF

clone_size: .
j_call: TRBJ1-5
d_call: TRBD1
v_call: TRBV6-5
cdr3_length: 14
cdr3_nt: TGTGCCAGCAGTCCAAGGGGGCCCAATCAGCCCCAGCATTTT
cdr3_aa: CASSPRGPNQPQHF

clone_size: .
j_call: TRBJ2-7
d_call: TRBD2
v_call: TRBV15
cdr3_length: 13
cdr3_nt: TGTGCCACCAGCATCCCCGCGGGGGTCGAGCAGTACTTC
cdr3_aa: CATSIPAGVEQYF

clone_size: .
j_call: TRBJ2-7
d_call: TRBD2
v_call: TRBV11-1
cdr3_length: 16
cdr3_nt: TGTGCCAGCAGCTTAAACGCGGGAGGGCCCTCGTGGGAGCAGTACTTC
cdr3_aa: CASSLNAGGPSWEQYF

clone_size: .
j_call: TRBJ1-1
d_call: .
v_call: TRBV2
cdr3_length: 12
cdr3_nt: TGTGCCAGCGGGGGACAAAGCACTGAAGCTTTCTTT
cdr3_aa: CASGGQSTEAFF

clone_size: .
j_call: TRBJ2-3
d_call: .
v_call: TRBV5-1
cdr3_length: 15
cdr3_nt: TGCGCCAGCAGCTTGAACGGGAGCCCCACAGATACGCAGTATTTT
cdr3_aa: CASSLNGSPTDTQYF

clone_size: .
j_call: TRBJ1-1
d_call: .
v_call: TRBV29-1
cdr3_length: 12
cdr3_nt: TGCAGCGTTAATCCAGGGGCCCTTGAAGCTTTCTTT
cdr3_aa: CSVNPGALEAFF

clone_size: .
j_call: TRBJ2-5
d_call: .
v_call: TRBV20-1
cdr3_length: 10
cdr3_nt: TGCATACCAGGGCGAGAGACCCAGTACTTC
cdr3_aa: CIPGRETQYF

clone_size: .
j_call: TRBJ2-3
d_call: .
v_call: TRBV7-8
cdr3_length: 17
cdr3_nt: TGTGCCAGCAGCTTTTTTGGGCCCGGTTTCGGCACAGATACGCAGTATTTT
cdr3_aa: CASSFFGPGFGTDTQYF

clone_size: .
j_call: TRBJ2-1
d_call: TRBD2
v_call: TRBV29-1
cdr3_length: 15
cdr3_nt: TGCAGCGTTGAAGATCAGAGCTTAGCGGGAGGGGGAAGGGTCTTC
cdr3_aa: CSVEDQSLAGGGRVF

clone_size: many
j_call: TRBJ2-1
d_call: .
v_call: TRBV6-4
cdr3_length: 16
cdr3_nt: TGTGCCAGCAGTGACTCGGGGCTAAACCCACTTTCTGAGCAGTTCTTC
cdr3_aa: CASSDSGLNPLSEQFF

clone_size: .
j_call: TRBJ2-1
d_call: .
v_call: TRBV7-8
cdr3_length: 16
cdr3_nt: TGTGCCAGCAGCTTAGGAGCGGGTGGGGCGCGTGGTGAGCAGTTCTTC
cdr3_aa: CASSLGAGGARGEQFF

clone_size: .
j_call: TRBJ2-7
d_call: TRBD2
v_call: TRBV5-6
cdr3_length: 14
cdr3_nt: TGTGCCAGCAGCCGGGGACTAGCGGTCTACGAGCAGTACTTC
cdr3_aa: CASSRGLAVYEQYF